This T cell receptor (beta chain) was retrieved from a study of sequential checkpoint blockade in melanoma. About the study: Each arm's sequence ended with maintenance nivolumab.

Assay used: immunoSEQ multiplex PCR; TCRdb lists only in-frame clones, some missing. The repertoire includes 20,000 or so clones, 73% of them detected once, and around 20% sits in the top ten. The CDR3 consists of 14 residues. V lost 2 bases and J 6 bases, leaving 13 bases between the germline ends. Germline CDR1 SGHTA, CDR2 FQGNSA. As to treatment: randomized to nivolumab then ipilimumab (arm A) or the reverse (arm B). This TCR derives from a human donor with melanoma. The V call is TRBV7-2, the J call TRBJ1-1; no clear D gene. The sequencing used CD8+ T cells sorted from blood (inferred from file names), collected from a patient given nivolumab and ipilimumab in sequence. The CDR3 coding sequence is TGTGCCAGCAGCTTATCGCCGGGAGCCCCTGAAGCTTTCTTT. This encodes CASSLSPGAPEAFF.